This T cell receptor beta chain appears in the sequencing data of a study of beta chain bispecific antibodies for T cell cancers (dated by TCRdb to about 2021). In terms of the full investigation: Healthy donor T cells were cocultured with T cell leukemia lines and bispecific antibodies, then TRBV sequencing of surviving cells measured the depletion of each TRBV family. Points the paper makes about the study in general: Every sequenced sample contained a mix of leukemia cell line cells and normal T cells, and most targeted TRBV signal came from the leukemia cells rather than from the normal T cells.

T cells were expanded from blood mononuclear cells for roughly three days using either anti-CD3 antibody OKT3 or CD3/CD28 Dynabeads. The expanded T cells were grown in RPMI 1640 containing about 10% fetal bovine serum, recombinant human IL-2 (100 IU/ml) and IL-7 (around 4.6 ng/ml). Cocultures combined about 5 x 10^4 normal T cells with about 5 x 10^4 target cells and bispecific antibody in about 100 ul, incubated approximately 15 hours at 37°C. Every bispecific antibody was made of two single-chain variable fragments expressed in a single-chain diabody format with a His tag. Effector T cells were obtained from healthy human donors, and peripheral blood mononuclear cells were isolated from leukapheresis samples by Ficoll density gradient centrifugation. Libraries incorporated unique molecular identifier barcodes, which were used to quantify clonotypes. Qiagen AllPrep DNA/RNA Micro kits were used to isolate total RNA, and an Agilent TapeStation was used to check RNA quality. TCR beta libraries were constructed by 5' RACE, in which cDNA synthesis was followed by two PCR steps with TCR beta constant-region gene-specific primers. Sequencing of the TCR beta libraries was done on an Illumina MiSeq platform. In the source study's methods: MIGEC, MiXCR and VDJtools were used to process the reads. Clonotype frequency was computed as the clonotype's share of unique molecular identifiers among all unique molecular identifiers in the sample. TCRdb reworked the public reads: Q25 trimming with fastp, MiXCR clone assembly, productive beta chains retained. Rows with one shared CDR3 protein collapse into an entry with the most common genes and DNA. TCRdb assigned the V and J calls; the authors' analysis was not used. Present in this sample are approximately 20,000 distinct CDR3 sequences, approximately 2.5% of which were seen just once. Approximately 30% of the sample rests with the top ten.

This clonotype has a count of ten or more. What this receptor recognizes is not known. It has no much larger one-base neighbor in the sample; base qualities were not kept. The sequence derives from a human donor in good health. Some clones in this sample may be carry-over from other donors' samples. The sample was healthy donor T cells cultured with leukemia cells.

The bases are TGCGCCAGCAGCCGGGATTGGACCCAGTACTTC. Its amino acids are CASSRDWTQYF. The chain employs TRBV5-1 and TRBJ2-5; D gene: possibly TRBD2, on 5 matching bases. The CDR3 measures 11 amino acids from cysteine to phenylalanine. The CDR3 DNA has 33 bases and is translated from base 1. Via the germline V gene, CDR1 is SGHRS and CDR2 YFSETQ. The V and J ends are trimmed by 4 bases and 7 bases, leaving 8 bases between them.